This section outlines one T cell receptor (beta chain) sequence together with its context. Each sample yielded at least 5 micrograms of PBMC total RNA. Germline V gives CDR1 DFQATT, CDR2 SNEGSKA (reference sequence). V lost 2 bases and J lost 2, with 16 bases in between. The CDR3 totals 15 residues. For the second PCR, which ran for about 7 to 12 cycles, a sample-barcoded 5' primer and a J-beta primer mix were used. TCRdb reprocessed the 5' RACE reads via MiXCR and lists one record per CDR3 protein. Altogether over 700,000 distinct CDR3 sequences are present, around a quarter being singletons, with the ten largest covering 9% to 9.5%. The data were obtained in a study of blood T cells in healthy people across ages. On the study more broadly: About one barcoded beta molecule per two T cells came from capture by template switching.

This same sample was also taken into another study, of T cells of mothers and their children.

The TCR comes from a boy aged 5 to 17 in good health. The source material was blood. This rearrangement joins TRBV20-1 to TRBJ2-7; D assignment may be TRBD1 or TRBD2 (5 bases each). The CDR3 DNA reads TGCAGTGCTAGACCAGCTACAGGACTCCCCTACGAGCAGTACTTC. Protein: CSARPATGLPYEQYF.